The rows below give T cell receptor beta chains drawn from one sample of a study of shared clonotypes between healthy human individuals. TCRdb's table, derived via immunoSEQ multiplex PCR, lists solely in-frame clones and lacks some. The repertoire consists of over a million clones, with about 80% occurring once and the leading ten covering 0.55% to 0.7%. The sequencing input was memory CD4+ T cells from PBMCs. These receptors were obtained from a man between 18 and 35 years old in good health. Some clones in this sample may be carry-over from other donors' samples. Each CDR3 is given with its conserved first and last residue. A D gene is named only where the DNA matches it firmly. Size is omitted from some rows. Given values are once, few, many or a class for expanded clones.

clone_size j_call v_call d_call cdr3_nt cdr3_aa
. TRBJ1-3 TRBV9 . TGTGCCAGCAGCGTAGCTTTGAGGGGAACAGGAAACACCATATATTTT CASSVALRGTGNTIYF
. TRBJ1-3 TRBV7-2 . TGTGCCAGCAGCTTAGGGAGATCTGGAAACACCATATATTTT CASSLGRSGNTIYF
. TRBJ1-1 TRBV7-3 . TGTGCCAGCAGCTTAAGTGGGGGAAGTACTGAAGCTTTCTTT CASSLSGGSTEAFF
. TRBJ2-5 TRBV25-1 TRBD1 TGTGCCAGCAGTGATTTACAGGGGGCGGGAGAGACCCAGTACTTC CASSDLQGAGETQYF
. TRBJ2-4 TRBV5-1 TRBD1 TGCGCCAGCAGCTTGGCCCGGGACAGTTTAGCCAAAAACATTCAGTACTTC CASSLARDSLAKNIQYF
. TRBJ2-4 TRBV2 . TGTGCCAGCAGTGTGTCCCCTCAGGGAAACATTCAGTACTTC CASSVSPQGNIQYF
. TRBJ2-2 TRBV6-4 TRBD2 TGTGCCAGCAGTGCCCTAGCGGGGGACACCGGGGAGCTGTTTTTT CASSALAGDTGELFF
few TRBJ2-5 TRBV27 . TGTGCCAGCAGTTTAAATCTCGGAGAGACCCAGTACTTC CASSLNLGETQYF
. TRBJ1-1 TRBV28 TRBD1 TGTGCCAGCAGTCCACAGGGGGGTGAAGCTTTCTTT CASSPQGGEAFF
. TRBJ1-2 TRBV9 TRBD1 TGTGCCAGCACCCCGACAGGGGGCTACGGTTTGACGGGCTACACCTTC CASTPTGGYGLTGYTF
few TRBJ2-3 TRBV7-9 TRBD2 TGTGCCAGCAGCTTAACCGTGGGGGGGACAGATACGCAGTATTTT CASSLTVGGTDTQYF
. TRBJ1-2 TRBV7-9 TRBD1 TGTGCCAGCAGCCTCAGGGGGCAGGATGGCTACACCTTC CASSLRGQDGYTF
once TRBJ1-2 TRBV5-6 . TGTGCCAGCAGCTGGAAAGGAGGAGGAGAGGTGGGCTACACCTTC CASSWKGGGEVGYTF
. TRBJ1-5 TRBV5-1 . TGCGCCAGCAGCTTGGAGGTCAATCAGCCCCAGCATTTT CASSLEVNQPQHF
. TRBJ2-1 TRBV7-9 TRBD2 TGTGCCAGCAGCTTAGAATCCGGGAGGGCCAATGAGCAGTTCTTC CASSLESGRANEQFF
few TRBJ1-5 TRBV10-3 . TGTGCCATCAGTGATCCAGGGAGGACTCAGCCCCAGCATTTT CAISDPGRTQPQHF
once TRBJ1-5 TRBV5-6 . TGTGCCAGCAGCTTGGGGGGCCAGGGGCGCACTCAGCCCCAGCATTTT CASSLGGQGRTQPQHF
few TRBJ1-1 TRBV18 . TGTGCCAGCTCACCTATAGGACAGCAGAACACTGAAGCTTTCTTT CASSPIGQQNTEAFF
. TRBJ2-2 TRBV2 TRBD1 TGTGCCAGCAAGAGCTCAGGGGGAATCACCGGGGAGCTGTTTTTT CASKSSGGITGELFF
. TRBJ2-2 TRBV13 TRBD2 TGTGCCAGCAGCCAACCCGTACTACTAGCGGACGGGGAGCTGTTTTTT CASSQPVLLADGELFF
many TRBJ2-1 TRBV6-1 TRBD1 TGTGCCAGCAGTCATTCGGACAGGGGAAGACAGTTCTTC CASSHSDRGRQFF
. TRBJ1-2 TRBV2 . TGTGCCAGCAGCCTAAACCAGGGTGGTGGCTACACCTTC CASSLNQGGGYTF
few TRBJ2-1 TRBV7-2 . TGTGCCAGCAGCTCTGGGCTCTGGATCGGGAATGAGCAGTTCTTC CASSSGLWIGNEQFF
. TRBJ2-7 TRBV2 . TGTGCCAGCAATTATGCCTACGAGCAGTACTTC CASNYAYEQYF
. TRBJ2-1 TRBV10-3 TRBD2 TGTGCCATCAGTGCCCAACTAGCGGGAGTGTACAATGAGCAGTTCTTC CAISAQLAGVYNEQFF
few TRBJ2-1 TRBV15 TRBD2 TGTGCCACTCAGCGTGTTGGGACTAGCGGGAATGAGCAGTTCTTC CATQRVGTSGNEQFF
few TRBJ1-4 TRBV7-8 . TGTGCCAGCAGAAGCTCCAGGGATGGGGAAAAACTGTTTTTT CASRSSRDGEKLFF
. TRBJ1-2 TRBV5-1 . TGCGCCAGCAGCTTGAGATTGGTGGGGGGCGCAAACTATGGCTACACCTTC CASSLRLVGGANYGYTF
. TRBJ2-7 TRBV7-2 TRBD2 TGTGCCAGCAGCTTAGGTCCTAGCGGGAGGCACTTC CASSLGPSGRHF
. TRBJ2-7 TRBV6-6 TRBD2 TGTGCCAGCAGCTCCGGACTAGCGGGTTCCTACGAGCAGTACTTC CASSSGLAGSYEQYF
. TRBJ1-5 TRBV7-2 TRBD1 TGTGCCAGCAGCTTAGCGGGACAGGGAGATCAGCCCCAGCATTTT CASSLAGQGDQPQHF
. TRBJ1-2 TRBV6-5 . TGTGCCAGCAGTTCCCCGGGCAGGCACCCTGGCTACACCTTC CASSSPGRHPGYTF
. TRBJ1-5 TRBV29-1 TRBD1 TGCAGCGTTGCCACAGGGGAAAATCAGCCCCAGCATTTT CSVATGENQPQHF
many TRBJ2-3 TRBV29-1 TRBD2 TGCAGCGTGGGGAGCGGGAGCCTATTCACAGATACGCAGTATTTT CSVGSGSLFTDTQYF
. TRBJ2-5 TRBV28 . TGTGCCAGCAGTTTGCCGGGGGCGGCAGGGGAGACCCAGTACTTC CASSLPGAAGETQYF
. TRBJ2-7 TRBV30 TRBD1 TGTGCCTACATTACGTCCGGGACAGGTCGCGACGAGCAGTACTTC CAYITSGTGRDEQYF
many TRBJ1-1 TRBV6-1 . TGTGCCAGCAGTGAAGTTTACAGGAACACTGAAGCTTTCTTT CASSEVYRNTEAFF
once TRBJ2-3 TRBV15 . TGTGCCACCAGCAGAGGCGTTGGGCCCGGCACAGATACGCAGTATTTT CATSRGVGPGTDTQYF
. TRBJ1-1 TRBV7-9 . TGTGCCAGCAGCTTAGCAGGGACATCGGTTGTTGAGGCTTTCTTT CASSLAGTSVVEAFF